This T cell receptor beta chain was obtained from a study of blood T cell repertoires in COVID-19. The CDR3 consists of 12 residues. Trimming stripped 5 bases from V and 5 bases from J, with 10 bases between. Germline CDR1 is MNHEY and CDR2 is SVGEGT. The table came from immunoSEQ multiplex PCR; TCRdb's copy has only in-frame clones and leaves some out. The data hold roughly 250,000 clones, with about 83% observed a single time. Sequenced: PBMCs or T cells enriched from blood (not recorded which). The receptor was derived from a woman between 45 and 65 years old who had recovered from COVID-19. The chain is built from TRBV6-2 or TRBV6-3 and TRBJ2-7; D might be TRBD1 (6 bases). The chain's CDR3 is CASSLQGNEQYF. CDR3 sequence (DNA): TGTGCCAGCAGTCTACAGGGCAACGAGCAGTACTTC.